Listed here are 22 T cell receptor beta chains from one sample, sequenced in a study of post-analysis software for immune sequencing data. The TCR beta cDNA libraries contained unique molecular identifiers. MiXCR, applied by TCRdb to the PCR reads, yields one record per CDR3 protein. The sample has 650,000 to 850,000 distinct CDR3 sequences, roughly half seen once. The antigens of these receptors remain unknown. Overall study results and limits: Five TRBV segments, including TRBV5-6, TRBV5-1 and TRBV20-1, were more frequent in patients than controls.

The sequenced material came from blood. Source of these receptors: a girl aged 10 to 17 with multiple sclerosis.

The rearrangement uses TRBV20-1 and TRBJ2-3; D ambiguous. This CDR3 spans 15 amino acids. Germline V lookup: CDR1 DFQATT, CDR2 SNEGSKA (reference sequence). V was cut by 6 bases and J by 4 bases, with 20 bases left in between. The CDR3 nucleotides read TGCAGTGCCCCCGCCTTCCTAAGATCCGCAGATACGCAGTATTTT. As protein: CSAPAFLRSADTQYF.

This clonotype was observed a few times. V is TRBV6-1 and J is TRBJ1-2; D may be TRBD1 (6 bases). The CDR3 spans 14 residues. CDR1 MNHNS and CDR2 SASEGT come from the germline V gene. Trimming left V 1 base short and J 8 bases short, with 14 bases between. CDR3 sequence (DNA): TGTGCCAGCAGTGAAGGTCCAGGGGTAAGGGGCTACACCTTC. It codes for CASSEGPGVRGYTF.

The J gene is TRBJ1-5, the V gene TRBV4-1; D uncertain. Looked up from germline, CDR1 is MGHRA and CDR2 is YSYEKL. This CDR3 spans 16 amino acids. V lost 1 base to trimming and J lost 4 bases, with 14 bases between them. The CDR3 DNA reads as TGCGCCAGCAGCCAAGTATGGGGTGGGAGAAATCAGCCCCAGCATTTT. Translation: CASSQVWGGRNQPQHF.

The chain joins TRBV12-3 or TRBV12-4 to TRBJ2-1; D possibly matches TRBD1 or TRBD2 (5 bases each). The CDR3 is 13 amino acids. Trimming took off 5 bases at V and 6 bases at J, with 11 bases between the two ends. CDR3 nucleotide sequence: TGTGCCAGCAGTAACCGGGACCTCAATGAGCAGTTCTTC. It yields the protein CASSNRDLNEQFF.

The CDR3: CASKSPGAETQYF. CDR3 in DNA: TGTGCCAGCAAATCCCCAGGGGCGGAGACCCAGTACTTC. The chain is built from TRBV2 and TRBJ2-5; tentative D call: TRBD1 (6 bases). The germline V gene has CDR1 SNHLY and CDR2 FYNNEI. The CDR3 has 13 amino acids. V was shortened by 7 bases and J by 5 bases, with 14 bases between the two germline ends.

The J gene is TRBJ2-3, the V gene TRBV5-1; no firm D call. The CDR3 extends over 14 amino acids. V lost 0 bases and J 5 bases, leaving 10 bases between the germline ends. The germline V gene encodes CDR1 SGHRS and CDR2 YFSETQ. CDR3 loop: CASSLGQSGDTQYF. The DNA of the CDR3 is TGCGCCAGCAGCTTGGGTCAGAGTGGAGATACGCAGTATTTT.

This rearrangement joins TRBV7-2 to TRBJ2-7, with 14 bases matching TRBD2. The CDR3 covers 19 residues. Trimming at V came to 0 bases and at J to 3 bases, leaving 10 bases not matched to a gene. Germline CDR1 reads SGHTA; CDR2 reads FQGNSA. CDR3 coding DNA: TGTGCCAGCAGCTTAGCCTCGACTAGCGGGAGGGCCCTGAGCTACGAGCAGTACTTC. This gives the protein CASSLASTSGRALSYEQYF.

The rearrangement uses TRBV7-2 and TRBJ2-3; a possible D gene is TRBD2 (5 bases). The CDR3 contains 18 residues. V lost 2 bases to trimming and J lost 4 bases, with 22 bases between them. The V gene's germline CDR1 is SGHTA and CDR2 FQGNSA. The CDR3 is CASSLLPGSGVGADTQYF. The CDR3 coding sequence is TGTGCCAGCAGCTTACTCCCCGGCAGCGGTGTCGGGGCAGATACGCAGTATTTT.

The V gene is TRBV20-1, the J gene TRBJ1-1, with TRBD1 identical over 7 bases. V gave up 2 bases and J gave up 2 bases; unmatched junction bases: 5. Germline values: CDR1 DFQATT, CDR2 SNEGSKA (reference sequence). The CDR3 has 14 amino acids. The CDR3 coding sequence is TGCAGTGCTAGACTGGGACAGCTTAACACTGAAGCTTTCTTT. Its protein product is CSARLGQLNTEAFF.

This chain joins TRBV20-1 and TRBJ2-4; D unclear. The DNA matches TRBJ2-7 better at its end, which makes the J call doubtful. This CDR3 region has 13 residues. CDR1 is DFQATT, CDR2 SNEGSKA, per germline (reference sequence). As DNA, the CDR3 is TGCAGTGCTCCGATCCCTGCAGCATACGAGCAGTACTTC. It is translated as CSAPIPAAYEQYF.

V usage is TRBV29-1 and J usage is TRBJ2-7, with D perhaps TRBD2 (6 bases). CDR1 SQVTM and CDR2 ANQGSEA come from the germline V gene. The CDR3 contains 13 residues. Trimming took off 6 bases at V and 0 bases at J, with 12 bases between the two ends. The CDR3 protein is CSVAGRNSYEQYF. The DNA of the CDR3 is TGCAGCGTCGCGGGACGGAACTCCTACGAGCAGTACTTC.

This chain connects TRBV9 to TRBJ2-6, with 8 positions matching TRBD1. The V gene end was trimmed by 3 bases and the J gene end by 3 bases; junction bases not matched to a gene: 5. This CDR3 is built from 16 residues. Germline lookup yields CDR1 SGDLS and CDR2 YYNGEE. The CDR3 reads CASSGTGSGGANVLTF. For the CDR3, the DNA is TGTGCCAGCAGCGGGACAGGGTCAGGTGGGGCCAACGTCCTGACTTTC.

The V and J genes are TRBV11-2 and TRBJ1-6, with 7 bases that match TRBD1. The germline CDR1 and CDR2 sequences are SGHAT and FQNNGV. The CDR3 is 14 amino acids. V was pared by 4 bases and J by 14 bases, with 11 bases of the junction left unmatched. The CDR3 loop reads CASSSGTALSTLHF. The CDR3 coding sequence is TGTGCCAGCAGCTCCGGGACAGCTTTAAGCACCCTCCACTTT.

The chain couples TRBV9 to TRBJ2-7; D perhaps matches TRBD1 (6 bases). The CDR3 loop spans 14 amino acids. V lost 4 bases and J lost 2, with 13 bases in between. In germline, CDR1 is SGDLS, CDR2 YYNGEE. CDR3 nucleotides: TGTGCCAGCAGCATCCGACAGGAACCCTACGAGCAGTACTTC. It yields the protein CASSIRQEPYEQYF.

This clonotype was seen more than once but under ten times. The V call is TRBV3-1, the J call TRBJ1-2, with a weak D call TRBD1 (6 bases). The germline V gene has CDR1 LGHDT and CDR2 YNNKEL (reference sequence). CDR3 length: 14 amino acids. Trimming left V 5 bases short and J 4 bases short, with 14 bases between. CDR3 residues: CASSEFGGVYGYTF. In DNA, the CDR3 is TGTGCCAGCAGCGAGTTTGGGGGCGTCTATGGCTACACCTTC.

The rearrangement uses TRBV29-1 and TRBJ2-3, with 10 bases that match TRBD2. CDR1 SQVTM and CDR2 ANQGSEA come from the germline V gene. The trim removed 8 bases at V and 5 bases at J, leaving 7 bases unmatched. The CDR3 has 13 residues. CDR3 residues: CSILGLALDTQYF. The DNA of the CDR3 is TGCAGCATTCTGGGACTAGCGTTAGATACGCAGTATTTT.

V usage is TRBV5-1 and J usage is TRBJ2-4, with TRBD1 matching 10 bases. Judging by the DNA end, TRBJ2-7 fits better; the J call may be wrong. Germline CDR1 reads SGHRS; CDR2 reads YFSETQ. The CDR3 extends over 13 amino acids. The chain's CDR3 is CASGTGDYYEQYF. The CDR3, as DNA: TGCGCCAGTGGGACAGGGGACTACTACGAGCAGTACTTC.

The chain combines TRBV10-3 with TRBJ2-1; TRBD2 is a possible D gene (5 bases). Germline CDR1 reads ENHRY; CDR2 reads SYGVKD. V was pared by 6 bases and J by 9 bases, with 15 bases between. The CDR3 consists of 13 residues. CDR3 amino acids: CAIRWTPPGEQFF. The CDR3, as DNA: TGTGCCATCAGGTGGACTCCCCCTGGTGAGCAGTTCTTC.

The V and J genes are TRBV2 and TRBJ1-5; TRBD1 might be the D (5 bases). This CDR3 has 16 amino acids. CDR1 SNHLY and CDR2 FYNNEI come from the germline V gene. The V and J ends lost 1 base and 6 bases respectively, with 16 bases between them. CDR3 region: CASSEEVAGLSQPQHF. Here the CDR3 DNA reads TGTGCCAGCAGTGAAGAGGTGGCAGGGCTGAGTCAGCCCCAGCATTTT.

The gene calls are TRBV29-1 and TRBJ1-4; maybe TRBD1 (6 bases). V lost 6 bases to trimming and J lost 7 bases, with 15 bases between them. Per the germline V gene, CDR1 is SQVTM and CDR2 is ANQGSEA. The CDR3 has 13 amino acids. The CDR3 loop is CSVAEDRGEKLFF. Written as DNA, the CDR3 is TGCAGCGTCGCCGAGGACAGAGGTGAAAAACTGTTTTTT.

The chain combines TRBV7-6 with TRBJ2-3, with 9 bases aligning to TRBD2. Germline assignment: CDR1 SGHVS and CDR2 FNYEAQ. CDR3 length: 16 amino acids. With 0 bases clipped from V and 2 bases from J, the junction kept 3 bases outside the gene matches. CDR3 DNA: TGTGCCAGCAGCTTAGCCCCTAGCGGGGCCACAGATACGCAGTATTTT. As protein: CASSLAPSGATDTQYF.

This chain connects TRBV6-1 to TRBJ1-1; D unclear. This CDR3 has 11 residues. Trimming left V 6 bases short and J 7 bases short, with 9 bases between. CDR1 and CDR2 (germline): MNHNS, SASEGT. CDR3 DNA sequence: TGTGCCAGCAGACGCGGGCTTGAAGCTTTCTTT. Its translation is CASRRGLEAFF.